This T cell receptor beta chain was identified during a study of cytomegalovirus exposure and HLA in healthy donors. Whole-study context: Tens of millions of unique TCRs, all from HLA-typed donors, were included in an early release of the data.

In nominal health when sampled, donors likely had unrecorded immune exposures nonetheless. General study points: HLA alleles showed associations with roughly 17,000 TCR beta sequences in a later analysis, at a 0.05 false discovery rate.

Germline CDR1 and CDR2: SGDLS and YYNGEE. The CDR3 contains 15 residues. V gave up 4 bases and J gave up 1 base; unmatched junction bases: 7. As for this clone: The antigen is not known.

Primers: 60 Vbeta forward and 13 Jbeta reverse. Profiled with immunoSEQ multiplex PCR; TCRdb holds only in-frame clones, not every one. The sample holds approximately 160,000 clones, about three quarters seen once. The J gene is TRBJ1-1, the V gene TRBV9; 7 bases fit TRBD1. The TCR comes from a woman aged 40 to 55 in good health and CMV-seropositive. Material: PBMCs. The CDR3 DNA follows: TGTGCCAGCAGCCCGGGGGACAGAAAGAACACTGAAGCTTTCTTT. As protein: CASSPGDRKNTEAFF.